A selection of T cell receptor beta chains follows, all from one sample in a study of T-cell memory formation after mild COVID-19. TCRdb re-derived calls from the 5' RACE reads in MiXCR, one entry per CDR3 protein. The sample lists roughly 400,000 distinct CDR3 sequences; approximately 15% were seen once. The sequenced sample was PBMCs or a T cell subset sorted from them (not recorded which). The receptors originated from a man between 18 and 29 years old who had mild COVID-19 (a few samples of this study predate the infection). Cell type and time point are not known. Both conserved end residues are part of each CDR3. Each record gives: V gene, J gene, clone size, D gene, CDR3 DNA, CDR3 protein. The D gene is left open where the match is weak. Not every row has a clone size; where given, it reads once, few, many or a size class.

V gene: TRBV11-2; J gene: TRBJ2-3; clone size: NA; D gene: TRBD2; CDR3 DNA: TGTGCCAGCAGCTCTCTCGGGGGGGCCGGAGATACGCAGTATTTT; CDR3 protein: CASSSLGGAGDTQYF
V gene: TRBV7-8; J gene: TRBJ2-1; clone size: few; D gene: TRBD2; CDR3 DNA: TGTGCCAGCAGCTCCGCCGGGACTAGCGGGGATGAGCAGTTCTTC; CDR3 protein: CASSSAGTSGDEQFF
V gene: TRBV7-2; J gene: TRBJ2-3; clone size: few; D gene: NA; CDR3 DNA: TGTGCCAGCAGCTTTGCCGGGACAAATACGCAGTATTTT; CDR3 protein: CASSFAGTNTQYF
V gene: TRBV10-3; J gene: TRBJ1-6; clone size: once; D gene: TRBD1; CDR3 DNA: TGTGCCATCAGTGGCGGGACAGATAATTCACCCCTCCACTTT; CDR3 protein: CAISGGTDNSPLHF
V gene: TRBV7-2; J gene: TRBJ1-5; clone size: few; D gene: NA; CDR3 DNA: TGTGCCAGCAGCTTAGACGGACTGAATCAGCCCCAGCATTTT; CDR3 protein: CASSLDGLNQPQHF
V gene: TRBV19; J gene: TRBJ2-3; clone size: few; D gene: TRBD2; CDR3 DNA: TGTGCCAGTAGTGAGCTAGCGGGGTCTGATACGCAGTATTTT; CDR3 protein: CASSELAGSDTQYF
V gene: TRBV6-5; J gene: TRBJ1-6; clone size: NA; D gene: TRBD1; CDR3 DNA: TGTGCCAGCAGTTACTCGAAAGGGACAGGGGGCAACTCCTATAATTCACCCCTCCACTTT; CDR3 protein: CASSYSKGTGGNSYNSPLHF
V gene: TRBV18; J gene: TRBJ2-2; clone size: few; D gene: NA; CDR3 DNA: TGTGCCAGCTCACCAGAAAGGCAGCCATCCACCGGGGAGCTGTTTTTT; CDR3 protein: CASSPERQPSTGELFF
V gene: TRBV7-3; J gene: TRBJ2-7; clone size: NA; D gene: NA; CDR3 DNA: TGTGCCAGCAGCTTATTTGCGGGGGCCGGATACGAGCAGTACTTC; CDR3 protein: CASSLFAGAGYEQYF
V gene: TRBV5-8; J gene: TRBJ2-5; clone size: few; D gene: NA; CDR3 DNA: TGTGCCAGCAGCTTGTCGGGGGCGGAGACCCAGTACTTC; CDR3 protein: CASSLSGAETQYF
V gene: TRBV27; J gene: TRBJ1-2; clone size: few; D gene: NA; CDR3 DNA: TGTGCCAGCAGTCCTTACTGGGGGGATTCCGCTGGCTACACCTTC; CDR3 protein: CASSPYWGDSAGYTF
V gene: TRBV10-3; J gene: TRBJ1-2; clone size: many; D gene: NA; CDR3 DNA: TGTGCCGCGAGGGAGCCCGCTAACTATGGCTACACCTTC; CDR3 protein: CAAREPANYGYTF
V gene: TRBV5-1; J gene: TRBJ2-5; clone size: few; D gene: NA; CDR3 DNA: TGCGCCAGCACCCCCCGTGCCGGGGGCGAGGAGACCCAGTACTTC; CDR3 protein: CASTPRAGGEETQYF
V gene: TRBV11-3; J gene: TRBJ2-1; clone size: NA; D gene: TRBD2; CDR3 DNA: TGTGCCAGCAGCTCCCCCGGGACTAGCTTTAGTGAGCAGTTCTTC; CDR3 protein: CASSSPGTSFSEQFF
V gene: TRBV3-1; J gene: TRBJ1-6; clone size: NA; D gene: NA; CDR3 DNA: TGTGCCAGCAGCAGACAGGAATCACCCCTCCACTTT; CDR3 protein: CASSRQESPLHF
V gene: TRBV6-2/TRBV6-3; J gene: TRBJ2-1; clone size: few; D gene: TRBD2; CDR3 DNA: TGTGCCAGCAGTTTTAGCGGGGTGATCGACGATGAGCAGTTCTTC; CDR3 protein: CASSFSGVIDDEQFF
V gene: TRBV20-1; J gene: TRBJ2-1; clone size: few; D gene: TRBD1; CDR3 DNA: TGCAGTGCTGAGGCGGGTCAGGGGGTCGGTGAGCAGTTCTTC; CDR3 protein: CSAEAGQGVGEQFF
V gene: TRBV5-5; J gene: TRBJ2-1; clone size: few; D gene: NA; CDR3 DNA: TGTGCCAGCAGCGGATCTTCAACTGGACAGTCTGAGGAGCAGTTCTTC; CDR3 protein: CASSGSSTGQSEEQFF
V gene: TRBV7-9; J gene: TRBJ1-5; clone size: few; D gene: NA; CDR3 DNA: TGTGCCAGCAGCTCGAGACCCAATCAGCCCCAGCATTTT; CDR3 protein: CASSSRPNQPQHF
V gene: TRBV4-3; J gene: TRBJ2-2; clone size: NA; D gene: NA; CDR3 DNA: TGCGCCAGCAGCCAAGAGGGGGGAGGCAACACCGGGGAGCTGTTTTTT; CDR3 protein: CASSQEGGGNTGELFF
V gene: TRBV5-1; J gene: TRBJ2-5; clone size: many; D gene: NA; CDR3 DNA: TGCGCCAGCAGCTTGGACAGGCAAGAGACCCAGTACTTC; CDR3 protein: CASSLDRQETQYF
V gene: TRBV10-3; J gene: TRBJ1-2; clone size: few; D gene: NA; CDR3 DNA: TGTGCCATCCTTGGACAGACCGGCTACACCTTC; CDR3 protein: CAILGQTGYTF
V gene: TRBV6-5; J gene: TRBJ2-6; clone size: few; D gene: NA; CDR3 DNA: TGTGCCAGCAGTATTAATGCTTGGGGTGGGGCCAACGTCCTGACTTTC; CDR3 protein: CASSINAWGGANVLTF
V gene: TRBV19; J gene: TRBJ2-3; clone size: NA; D gene: NA; CDR3 DNA: TGTGCCAGTAGTATAGGTTTCGGGACAGATACGCAGTATTTT; CDR3 protein: CASSIGFGTDTQYF